Listed below are T cell receptor beta chains from one sample, sequenced in a study of cytomegalovirus exposure and HLA in healthy donors. Method: immunoSEQ multiplex PCR; TCRdb's copy keeps in-frame clones and lacks some. The sample holds about 130,000 clones, less than 85% seen once. Sequenced sample: PBMCs. These receptors were collected from a man between 25 and 39 years old in good health and CMV-seropositive. CDR3s include the opening cysteine and the closing phenylalanine or tryptophan. A D gene is named only where the DNA matches it firmly. Clone size, where shown, is once, few, many, or a class for clones that have expanded.

j_call: TRBJ1-5
d_call: NA
cdr3_length: 16
v_call: TRBV4-1
clone_size: NA
cdr3_nt: TGCGCCAGCAGCCATTCTCAAGAAGGAGGGTATCAGCCCCAGCATTTT
cdr3_aa: CASSHSQEGGYQPQHF

j_call: TRBJ2-5
d_call: TRBD2
cdr3_length: 16
v_call: TRBV4-1
clone_size: NA
cdr3_nt: TGCGCCAGCAGCCAAGAGAGCGGGGGGGTCGGAGAGACCCAGTACTTC
cdr3_aa: CASSQESGGVGETQYF

j_call: TRBJ1-1
d_call: NA
cdr3_length: 13
v_call: TRBV30
clone_size: NA
cdr3_nt: TGTGCCTGGGCAGAGATGGGGGGGACTGAAGCTTTCTTT
cdr3_aa: CAWAEMGGTEAFF

j_call: TRBJ1-1
d_call: NA
cdr3_length: 14
v_call: TRBV5-1
clone_size: NA
cdr3_nt: TGCGCCAGCGCCCTCGGTGGTACAGGGCGGGAAGCTTTCTTT
cdr3_aa: CASALGGTGREAFF

j_call: TRBJ1-3
d_call: NA
cdr3_length: 14
v_call: TRBV27
clone_size: NA
cdr3_nt: TGTGCCAGCAGAGATTTTAGCTCTGGAAACACCATATATTTT
cdr3_aa: CASRDFSSGNTIYF

j_call: TRBJ1-1
d_call: TRBD1
cdr3_length: 17
v_call: TRBV9
clone_size: NA
cdr3_nt: TGTGCCAGCAGCGTAGGACAGGGGGCGAGCATGAACACTGAAGCTTTCTTT
cdr3_aa: CASSVGQGASMNTEAFF

j_call: TRBJ2-1
d_call: NA
cdr3_length: 11
v_call: TRBV6-6
clone_size: NA
cdr3_nt: TGTGCCAGCAGAACATACAATGAGCAGTTCTTC
cdr3_aa: CASRTYNEQFF

j_call: TRBJ2-1
d_call: TRBD2
cdr3_length: 16
v_call: TRBV5-1
clone_size: NA
cdr3_nt: TGCGCCAGCAGCTTGGTACTAGCGGGGGCCAACAATGAGCAGTTCTTC
cdr3_aa: CASSLVLAGANNEQFF

j_call: TRBJ2-6
d_call: NA
cdr3_length: 15
v_call: TRBV7-9
clone_size: NA
cdr3_nt: TGTGCCAGCGTGCTATCAGGCTTCGGGGCCAACGTCCTGACTTTC
cdr3_aa: CASVLSGFGANVLTF

j_call: TRBJ2-5
d_call: TRBD1
cdr3_length: 15
v_call: TRBV9
clone_size: NA
cdr3_nt: TGTGCCAGCAGCGTAGTTGGGACAGGGCAAGAGACCCAGTACTTC
cdr3_aa: CASSVVGTGQETQYF

j_call: TRBJ2-7
d_call: TRBD1
cdr3_length: 14
v_call: TRBV11-2
clone_size: NA
cdr3_nt: TGTGCCAGCAGCACCCGGACAGGGAGCAACGAGCAGTACTTC
cdr3_aa: CASSTRTGSNEQYF

j_call: TRBJ1-2
d_call: TRBD1
cdr3_length: 16
v_call: TRBV5-8
clone_size: once
cdr3_nt: TGTGCCAGCAGCTCAGGCGGGACAGGGCCTAACTATGGCTACACCTTC
cdr3_aa: CASSSGGTGPNYGYTF

j_call: TRBJ1-1
d_call: NA
cdr3_length: 15
v_call: TRBV6-5
clone_size: once
cdr3_nt: TGTGCCAGCAGTTACTCGTTACAGGGGAACACTGAAGCTTTCTTT
cdr3_aa: CASSYSLQGNTEAFF

j_call: TRBJ1-2
d_call: TRBD1
cdr3_length: 13
v_call: TRBV30
clone_size: NA
cdr3_nt: TGTGCCTGGAGTAATACAGGGGTAGATGGCTACACCTTC
cdr3_aa: CAWSNTGVDGYTF

j_call: TRBJ1-2
d_call: TRBD1
cdr3_length: 16
v_call: TRBV11-2
clone_size: NA
cdr3_nt: TGTGCCAGCAGCTTACTGCCTGGACAGGGGATGTATGGCTACACCTTC
cdr3_aa: CASSLLPGQGMYGYTF

j_call: TRBJ2-1
d_call: TRBD2
cdr3_length: 15
v_call: TRBV6-5
clone_size: NA
cdr3_nt: TGTGCCAGCAGCGCCTGGCGGGGGAAGGCTAATGAGCAGTTCTTC
cdr3_aa: CASSAWRGKANEQFF

j_call: TRBJ1-4
d_call: NA
cdr3_length: 13
v_call: TRBV2
clone_size: NA
cdr3_nt: TGTGCCAGCAGTCCAGGCGAAAATGAAAAACTGTTTTTT
cdr3_aa: CASSPGENEKLFF

j_call: TRBJ2-7
d_call: TRBD1
cdr3_length: 14
v_call: TRBV19
clone_size: NA
cdr3_nt: TGTGCCAGTAGTCGGACAGGAGAGGCCTACGAGCAGTACTTC
cdr3_aa: CASSRTGEAYEQYF

j_call: TRBJ2-7
d_call: NA
cdr3_length: 14
v_call: TRBV29-1
clone_size: NA
cdr3_nt: TGCAGCGCCCGTCGGGGAGGGGGCTCCTACGAGCAGTACTTC
cdr3_aa: CSARRGGGSYEQYF

j_call: TRBJ2-2
d_call: NA
cdr3_length: 14
v_call: TRBV5-1
clone_size: NA
cdr3_nt: TGCGCCAGCAGCGACAGTACGAACACCGGGGAGCTGTTTTTT
cdr3_aa: CASSDSTNTGELFF

j_call: TRBJ2-1
d_call: TRBD2
cdr3_length: 18
v_call: TRBV5-4
clone_size: once
cdr3_nt: TGTGCCAGCAGCTTGGGGACTAGCGGGGGGGCAGGTCCCAATGAGCAGTTCTTC
cdr3_aa: CASSLGTSGGAGPNEQFF

j_call: TRBJ2-7
d_call: NA
cdr3_length: 12
v_call: TRBV10-2
clone_size: NA
cdr3_nt: TGCGCCAGCAGCGTCGGGACCTACGAGCAGTACTTC
cdr3_aa: CASSVGTYEQYF

j_call: TRBJ2-2
d_call: NA
cdr3_length: 15
v_call: TRBV11-2
clone_size: NA
cdr3_nt: TGTGCCAGCCGAATAGCGGTAGCGAACACCGGGGAGCTGTTTTTT
cdr3_aa: CASRIAVANTGELFF